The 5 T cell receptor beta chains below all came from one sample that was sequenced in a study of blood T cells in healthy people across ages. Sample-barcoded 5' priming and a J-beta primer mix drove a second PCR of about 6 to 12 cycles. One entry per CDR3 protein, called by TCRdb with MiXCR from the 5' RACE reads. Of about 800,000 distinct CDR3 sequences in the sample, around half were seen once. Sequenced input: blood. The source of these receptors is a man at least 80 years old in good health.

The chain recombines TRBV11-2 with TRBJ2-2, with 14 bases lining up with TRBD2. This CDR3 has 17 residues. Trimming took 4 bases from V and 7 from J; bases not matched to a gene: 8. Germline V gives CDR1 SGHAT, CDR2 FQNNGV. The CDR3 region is CASSWKGLAGDGGELFF. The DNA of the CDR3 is TGTGCCAGCAGCTGGAAGGGACTAGCGGGAGATGGCGGGGAGCTGTTTTTT.

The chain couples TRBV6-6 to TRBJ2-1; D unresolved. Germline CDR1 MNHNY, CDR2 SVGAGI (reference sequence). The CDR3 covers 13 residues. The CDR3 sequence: CVTTRTGYNEQFF. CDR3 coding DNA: TGTGTTACGACGAGGACCGGATACAATGAGCAGTTCTTC.

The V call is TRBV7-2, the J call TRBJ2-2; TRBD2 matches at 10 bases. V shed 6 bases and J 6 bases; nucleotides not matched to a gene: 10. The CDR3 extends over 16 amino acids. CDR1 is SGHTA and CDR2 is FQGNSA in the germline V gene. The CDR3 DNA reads TGTGCCAGCAGTCCCTCCGCCAGCGGGAGGGCCGGGGAGCTGTTTTTT. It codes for CASSPSASGRAGELFF.

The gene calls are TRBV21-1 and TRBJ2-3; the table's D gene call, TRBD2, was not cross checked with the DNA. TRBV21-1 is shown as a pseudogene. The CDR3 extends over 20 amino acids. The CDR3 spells CASSKVVASGDCRSTDTQYF. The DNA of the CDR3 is TGTGCCAGCAGCAAAGTGGTGGCTAGCGGGGATTGTAGAAGCACAGATACGCAGTATTTT.

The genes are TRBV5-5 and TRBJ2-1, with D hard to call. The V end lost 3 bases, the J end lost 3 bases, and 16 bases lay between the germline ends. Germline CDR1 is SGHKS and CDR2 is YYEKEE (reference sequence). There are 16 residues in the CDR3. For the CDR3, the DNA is TGTGCCAGCAGCTCATCGGACCTTATCTTCTACAATGAGCAGTTCTTC. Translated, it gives CASSSSDLIFYNEQFF. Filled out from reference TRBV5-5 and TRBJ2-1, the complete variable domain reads DAGVTQSPTHLIKTRGQQVTLRCSPISGHKSVSWYQQVLGQGPQFIFQYYEKEERGRGNFPDRFSARQFPNYSSELNVNALLLGDSALYLCASSSSDLIFYNEQFFGPGTRLTVL.